This T cell receptor beta chain was identified in a study of blood T cell repertoires in COVID-19. The table came from immunoSEQ multiplex PCR; TCRdb's copy has only in-frame clones and leaves some out. The table records 160,000 or so clones, 81% of them present only once. Trimming removed 7 bases at V and 8 bases at J, with 16 bases between. Germline-derived CDR1 and CDR2 are LGHDT and YNNKEL (reference sequence). CDR3 length: 13 amino acids. This clone was counted a few times. The TCR comes from a woman aged 40 to 50 with acute COVID-19. This chain connects TRBV3-1 (or the pseudogene TRBV3-2) to TRBJ2-3; D gene uncertain. Sequencing was carried out using PBMCs or T cells enriched from blood (not recorded which). The CDR3 sequence: CASTLRGVGTQYF. The CDR3 DNA sequence: TGTGCCAGCACCTTAAGAGGAGTTGGTACGCAGTATTTT.